This note documents a single T cell receptor beta chain sequence. Its antigen target is currently unknown. Per-base quality was not reported, and no clone a single base away is much larger than it. The data derive from a study of vaccination effects on CD4 cells after COVID-19 (dated by TCRdb to about 2022). For the wider study: Across the study, the median time from the second dose to post-vaccine sampling was 72 days (range 14 to 241). In both COVID-19 convalescent patients and infection-naive vaccine recipients, the study compared SARS-CoV-2 spike-specific CD4+ TCR repertoires from before mRNA vaccination with those from after it. A total of roughly 9 COVID-19 convalescent patients and a handful of SARS-CoV-2-naive healthy vaccine recipients were included in the full study. Cultures from other donors in the study were sequenced using the Oncomine TCR Beta short-read assay on an Illumina iSeq 100. The full study reports these points: In healthy vaccine recipients, vaccine-induced clones were almost all SARS-CoV-2 mono-reactive, with only 1 of 255 cross-reactive with common cold coronaviruses. Both infection-induced and vaccine-induced clones contracted markedly at late post-vaccination timepoints, which is consistent with waning T cell responses. Limitations of the study were the small number of convalescent patients and the absence of early post-infection timepoints.

After removal of 4 bases from V and 2 bases from J, the junction retains 19 bases not matched to a gene. Per the germline V gene, SGHRS is the CDR1 and YFSETQ is the CDR2. From cysteine to phenylalanine, the CDR3 is 19 amino acids long. Only the CDR3 DNA stays, 57 bases, in frame from base 1. Library prep was done by the immunoSEQ multiplex PCR assay. DNA from the cultured and isolated CD4+ T cells underwent TCR beta CDR3 sequencing. The original pipeline was this. Non-productive TCR sequences were removed and reads were trimmed to the CDR3 region, keeping CDR3s of at least 7 amino acids. The MANAFEST web app was used to identify antigen-specific clonotypes by comparing expansion in peptide wells with expansion in reference cultures. For clones to be considered positive, expansion at FDR<0.05 versus reference and all other wells, an odds ratio above 5, and a frequency above 0.1% in two replicate wells were required. A clonotype was called cross-reactive if it was significantly expanded both in SARS-CoV-2 spike wells and in at least one common cold coronavirus spike condition. Levenshtein distance calculated with the stringdist R package was used to assess CDR3 similarity, and unrooted trees were constructed with ape in R 3.6.1. In its TCRdb copy, this immuneACCESS table keeps in-frame sequences only and misses some clones. Where compared with another copy, unresolved V genes explain less than half of these, and the others have no known cause. The V and J calls and clone size are taken from that table; D and trimming were inferred from the DNA. The sample profile shows 25,000 to 30,000 clones; roughly 81% of them were found once. The top ten constitute more than 12% of the sample.

In the ViraFEST assay, PBMC were stimulated with viral peptide pools, and antigen-specific CD4+ T cell clonotypes were then identified by expansion using TCR sequencing. After 10 to 11 days of culture, CD4+ T cells were isolated with the EasySep CD4+ T cell isolation kit. Two doses of either the BNT162b2 or the mRNA-1273 mRNA SARS-CoV-2 vaccine were administered to participants. The absence of prior SARS-CoV-2 infection in healthy vaccine recipients was confirmed by negative nucleocapsid antibodies before and after vaccination. Some 2 million PBMC per well were cultured with about 9.6 ug/ml peptides in IMDM containing around 5% human AB serum, approximately 10 IU/ml IL-2 and gentamicin. On days 3 and 7, half of the culture medium was replaced with fresh IL-2-containing medium. Each peptide stimulation condition was cultured in triplicate wells unless otherwise noted. PBMC were separated from whole blood using Ficoll-Paque Plus gradient centrifugation and were then either cryopreserved at -140C or used fresh. Overlapping peptide pools spanned the spike proteins of SARS-CoV-2 and the common cold coronaviruses HCoV-NL63, HCoV-OC43 and HCoV-229E. The QIAamp micro DNA kit was used to extract genomic DNA from the cultured CD4+ T cells.

Recombination linked TRBV5-1 to TRBJ2-7, and 9 junctional nucleotides match TRBD2. This sample comprised CD4+ T cells from PBMCs cultured with HCoV-229E spike peptides, obtained after COVID-19 vaccination. Per the publication, the cell subset or site label means: HCoV-229E spike overlapping peptide pool stimulation. The sequence was collected from a human donor who received a COVID-19 vaccine. In nucleotide form, the sequence is TGCGCCAGCAGCCCCGGGGGGTGGAGCGGGAGGAAGGTGACCTACGAGCAGTACTTC. This translates into CASSPGGWSGRKVTYEQYF.